The 3 T cell receptor beta chains below come from one sample, sequenced in a study of cytomegalovirus exposure and HLA in healthy donors. This PCR relied on a set of 60 Vbeta primers and 13 Jbeta primers. The repertoire was sequenced with immunoSEQ multiplex PCR; TCRdb's copy has only in-frame clones and lacks some. The table includes about 130,000 clones, roughly 79% detected once. The material sequenced was PBMCs. Source of these receptors: a man aged 18 to 29 in good health and CMV-seronegative.

This rearrangement joins TRBV19 to TRBJ1-2; TRBD1 matches 10 bases. This CDR3 spans 16 amino acids. Per germline, CDR1 LNHDA and CDR2 SQIVND (reference sequence). Trimming cost V 5 bases and J 4 bases; bases outside gene matches: 10. As DNA, the CDR3 is TGTGCCAGTAGTCCCCGGACAGGGGGTAACTCCTATGGCTACACCTTC. Its translation is CASSPRTGGNSYGYTF.

The CDR3 bases are TGCGCCAGCAGCTTGGCAGGGATTGACTATGGCTACACCTTC. It translates to CASSLAGIDYGYTF. This chain connects TRBV5-1 to TRBJ1-2, with D perhaps matching TRBD1 (5 bases). The germline gives CDR1 SGHRS, CDR2 YFSETQ. The CDR3 length is 14 residues. The V gene lost 0 bases and the J gene lost 3 bases, with 9 bases spanning the gap.

V gene TRBV6-5 combines with J gene TRBJ1-1; D gene ambiguous. The CDR3 is made up of 13 amino acids. The germline V gene has CDR1 MNHEY and CDR2 SVGAGI. The germline V and J ends were trimmed by 4 bases and 0 bases, with 6 bases remaining between them. The CDR3 is CASSLVMNTEAFF. The CDR3 region has the DNA TGTGCCAGCAGTTTAGTCATGAACACTGAAGCTTTCTTT.